This TCR beta chain was sequenced during a study of shared clonotypes between healthy human individuals. Of note for this clone: Its antigen is as yet unknown.

The CDR3 totals 17 residues. Trimming removed 3 bases from V and 6 bases from J; junction bases left unmatched: 13. Germline-derived CDR1 and CDR2 are MGHRA and YSYEKL. Genomic DNA from each subset was divided evenly over several immunoSEQ plates. Produced via immunoSEQ multiplex PCR; TCRdb's table is partial and in-frame only. The sample lists some 1.4 million clones; around 97% were seen once. Regarding the study as a whole: Across subsets, estimated richness was generally greater for naive than for memory populations. Researchers sampled only blood; tissue repertoires likely differ.

Into CD45RA+ naive and CD45RA-negative memory subsets, the CD4+ cells were split. The sequenced sample was naive CD4+ T cells sorted from blood. Subset given: CD45RA+ positively selected. The sequence was obtained from a man aged 25 to 40 in good health. The V call is TRBV4-1, the J call TRBJ2-2; TRBD1 aligns across 7 bases. The CDR3 DNA follows: TGCGCCAGCAGCCAGGCTAGGACAGGTACAATATCCGGGGAGCTGTTTTTT. Translating it yields CASSQARTGTISGELFF.